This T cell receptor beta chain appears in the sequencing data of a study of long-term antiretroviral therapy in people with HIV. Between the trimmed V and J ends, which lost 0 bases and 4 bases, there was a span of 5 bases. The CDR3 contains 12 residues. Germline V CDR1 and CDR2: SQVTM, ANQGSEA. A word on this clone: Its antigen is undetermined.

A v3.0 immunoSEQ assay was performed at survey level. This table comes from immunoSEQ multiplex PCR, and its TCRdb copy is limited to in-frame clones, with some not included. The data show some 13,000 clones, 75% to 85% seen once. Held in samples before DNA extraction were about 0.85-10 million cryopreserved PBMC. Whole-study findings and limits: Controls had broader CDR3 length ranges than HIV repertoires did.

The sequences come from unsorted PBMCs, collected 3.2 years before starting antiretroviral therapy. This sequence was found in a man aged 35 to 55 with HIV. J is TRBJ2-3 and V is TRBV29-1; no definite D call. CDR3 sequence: CSVEDSADTQYF. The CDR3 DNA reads TGCAGCGTTGAAGATAGTGCAGATACGCAGTATTTT.